These 21 T cell receptor beta chains were sequenced from one sample in a study of shared clonotypes between healthy human individuals. Data came from immunoSEQ multiplex PCR; TCRdb stores just in-frame clones and leaves some out. Found here are a few million clones, around nine tenths of them singletons; the top ten hold 0.13% to 0.15%. The specimen was naive CD4+ T cells sorted from blood. The subset: CD45RA+ positively selected. The receptors derive from a man aged 18 to 29 in good health.

The rearrangement links TRBV5-1 to TRBJ1-1; no reliable D call. The CDR3 sequence is 16 residues long. Trimming stripped 4 bases from V and 2 bases from J, with 18 bases between. Germline assignment: CDR1 SGHRS and CDR2 YFSETQ. DNA for the CDR3: TGCGCCAGCAGCAGCGGCGTATCCACCCCTAACACTGAAGCTTTCTTT. Protein: CASSSGVSTPNTEAFF. Full variable domain (outside the CDR3, taken from reference TRBV5-1 and TRBJ1-1): KAGVTQTPRYLIKTRGQQVTLSCSPISGHRSVSWYQQTPGQGLQFLFEYFSETQRNKGNFPGRFSGRQFSNSRSEMNVSTLELGDSALYLCASSSGVSTPNTEAFFGQGTRLTVV.

The chain combines TRBV14 with TRBJ2-7; D ambiguous. Between the trimmed V and J ends, which lost 0 bases and 3 bases, there was a span of 12 bases. This CDR3 is 15 amino acids long. The germline V gene encodes CDR1 SGHDN and CDR2 FVKESK. The DNA of the CDR3 is TGTGCCAGCAGCCAAGATGAGCTCCCCGGCTACGAGCAGTACTTC. Translation: CASSQDELPGYEQYF.

In the case of this clone: Other nucleotide sequences from this sample produce the same CDR3. The rearrangement uses TRBV6-5 and TRBJ1-6; D unclear. Germline CDR1 and CDR2: MNHEY and SVGAGI. With 0 bases removed from V and 7 bases from J, the gap between germline ends came to 4 bases. The CDR3 has 13 amino acids. CDR3: CASSYSLNSPLHF. The CDR3 coding sequence is TGTGCCAGCAGTTACTCGCTAAATTCACCCCTCCACTTT.

The chain couples TRBV11-2 to TRBJ2-1, with D possibly TRBD2 on 6 matching bases. This CDR3 is built from 16 residues. Germline CDR1 and CDR2: SGHAT and FQNNGV. V lost 4 bases to trimming and J lost 5 bases, with 18 bases between them. The CDR3 spells CASSSRWDLNNNEQFF. In nucleotides, the CDR3 is TGTGCCAGCAGCTCCAGATGGGACTTAAATAACAATGAGCAGTTCTTC.

The V call is TRBV5-6, the J call TRBJ1-2; 9 bases match TRBD1. Looked up from germline, CDR1 is SGHDT and CDR2 is YYEEEE. CDR3 length equals 14 residues. Losses at the gene ends were 3 bases for V and 5 bases for J; bases not matched to a gene: 5. CDR3 loop: CASSWDRAEYGYTF. In DNA, the CDR3 is TGTGCCAGCAGCTGGGACAGGGCAGAATATGGCTACACCTTC.

The CDR3 sequence: CASSTDRVVTEAFF. The DNA for the CDR3 is TGTGCCAGCTCTACGGACAGGGTTGTCACTGAAGCTTTCTTT. The genes are TRBV18 and TRBJ1-1, with 8 bases fitting TRBD1. The V and J ends lost 6 bases and 4 bases, in that order; junction bases with no gene match: 7. The length of the CDR3 is 14 residues. The germline gives CDR1 KGHSH, CDR2 LQKENI.

The V call is TRBV6-5, the J call TRBJ2-2, with D hard to call. V lost 1 base and J 6 bases, leaving 12 bases between the germline ends. CDR1 and CDR2 (germline): MNHEY, SVGAGI. The CDR3 is 15 amino acids. The DNA of the CDR3 is TGTGCCAGCAGTTACTTCGGGCCCACCGCCGGGGAGCTGTTTTTT. Its translation is CASSYFGPTAGELFF.

V gene TRBV6-1 combines with J gene TRBJ1-2, with 7 bases that match TRBD1. CDR3 size: 12 residues. CDR1 MNHNS and CDR2 SASEGT come from the germline V gene. With 5 bases clipped from V and 8 bases from J, the junction kept 5 bases outside the gene matches. CDR3 residues: CASSPGTVGYTF. CDR3 nucleotides: TGTGCCAGCAGTCCCGGGACAGTCGGCTACACCTTC.

This clone was observed a handful of times. CDR3 loop: CSARVRLEAFF. The CDR3 DNA is TGCAGTGCTAGGGTCAGGCTGGAAGCTTTCTTT. The chain combines TRBV20-1 with TRBJ1-1; no reliable D call. Germline CDR1 and CDR2: DFQATT and SNEGSKA (reference sequence). This CDR3 comprises 11 residues. V lost 3 bases and J lost 8, with 10 bases in between.

Comments on this clone: The identical CDR3 is also encoded by other nucleotide sequences in the sample. V gene TRBV10-3 combines with J gene TRBJ1-6; maybe TRBD1 (6 bases). The CDR3 has 14 amino acids. Trimming removed 0 bases from V and 7 bases from J, with 7 bases in between. The germline CDR1 and CDR2 sequences are ENHRY and SYGVKD. The CDR3 sequence: CAISESGQNSPLHF. CDR3 coding DNA: TGTGCCATCAGTGAGTCAGGACAGAATTCACCCCTCCACTTT.

Turning to this clone: Other DNA sequences in this specimen translate into the identical CDR3. The V and J genes are TRBV5-4 and TRBJ1-1, with D uncertain. The CDR3 has 13 residues. Trimming removed 4 bases from V and 1 base from J, with 8 bases in between. Germline V CDR1 and CDR2: SGHNT, YYREEE (reference sequence). DNA of the CDR3: TGTGCCAGCAGCCTGGACGCGAACACTGAAGCTTTCTTT. It specifies CASSLDANTEAFF. The full variable domain, in which reference TRBV5-4 and TRBJ1-1 provide the parts outside the CDR3, is ETGVTQSPTHLIKTRGQQVTLRCSSQSGHNTVSWYQQALGQGPQFIFQYYREEENGRGNFPPRFSGLQFPNYSSELNVNALELDDSALYLCASSLDANTEAFFGQGTRLTVV.

The chain recombines TRBV11-2 with TRBJ1-6; tentatively, D is TRBD1 (6 bases). Trimming shortened V by 1 base and J by 4 bases, and 8 bases separated the two germline ends. The CDR3 runs 15 residues. Germline V gene data show CDR1 as SGHAT and CDR2 as FQNNGV. The CDR3 is CASSLGGHYNSPLHF. CDR3 in DNA: TGTGCCAGCAGCTTAGGGGGACATTATAATTCACCCCTCCACTTT. The full variable domain, its missing parts supplied by reference TRBV11-2 and TRBJ1-6, is EAGVAQSPRYKIIEKRQSVAFWCNPISGHATLYWYQQILGQGPKLLIQFQNNGVVDDSQLPKDRFSAERLKGVDSTLKIQPAKLEDSAVYLCASSLGGHYNSPLHFGNGTRLTVT.

Concerning this clone: Other DNA sequences in this sample translate to the same CDR3. The chain is built from TRBV6-5 and TRBJ2-2; D remains unclear. The V gene's germline CDR1 is MNHEY and CDR2 SVGAGI. This CDR3 spans 12 amino acids. Trimming removed 0 bases at V and 7 bases at J, with 3 bases between. The CDR3 nucleotides read TGTGCCAGCAGTTACTCCGTCGGGGAGCTGTTTTTT. Amino acid sequence: CASSYSVGELFF.

The J gene is TRBJ1-2, the V gene TRBV7-9; 7 bases agree with TRBD1. After removal of 5 bases from V and 6 bases from J, the junction contained 6 bases not matched to a gene. In germline, CDR1 is SEHNR, CDR2 FQNEAQ (reference sequence). This CDR3 spans 13 amino acids. CDR3 sequence (DNA): TGTGCCAGCAGCCCAGAGGGGGCGAATGGCTACACCTTC. Translated: CASSPEGANGYTF.

The rearrangement uses TRBV5-1 and TRBJ2-7; 9 bases fit TRBD2. This CDR3 region has 14 residues. Trimming cost V 4 bases and J 3 bases; bases outside gene matches: 5. CDR1 is SGHRS, CDR2 YFSETQ, per germline. The CDR3 is CASSNPSGDYEQYF. CDR3 DNA sequence: TGCGCCAGCAGCAATCCTAGCGGGGACTACGAGCAGTACTTC.

The CDR3 region has the DNA TGTGCCAGCAGCTTAGGCAGACCCCCCTCTGGAAACACCATATATTTT. It translates to CASSLGRPPSGNTIYF. The V and J genes are TRBV13 and TRBJ1-3; D is unclear. CDR1 and CDR2 (germline): PRHDT, FYEKMQ (reference sequence). With 0 bases removed from V and 0 bases from J, the gap between germline ends came to 9 bases. There are 16 residues in the CDR3.

The rearrangement uses TRBV7-2 and TRBJ2-7, with D unclear. Germline CDR1 SGHTA, CDR2 FQGNSA. The CDR3 covers 16 residues. Trimming removed 1 base from V and 2 bases from J, with 15 bases in between. The CDR3 DNA reads TGTGCCAGCAGCTTAGGATCGCGCGGATCTGCCTACGAGCAGTACTTC. The encoded protein is CASSLGSRGSAYEQYF.

This clone was counted a few times. In nucleotides, the CDR3 is TGTGCCAGCAGCCCTTATGGGGAGATCCCCACTGAAGCTTTCTTT. Translated: CASSPYGEIPTEAFF. The chain couples TRBV7-3 to TRBJ1-1; no firm D call. CDR1 SGHTA and CDR2 FQGTGA come from the germline V gene. Trimming cost V 5 bases and J 4 bases, with 17 bases left between them. The CDR3 length is 15 residues.

J is TRBJ1-1 and V is TRBV2, with 8 bases aligning to TRBD1. Germline-derived CDR1 and CDR2 are SNHLY and FYNNEI. Losses at the gene ends were 4 bases for V and 0 bases for J; bases not matched to a gene: 10. This CDR3 comprises 17 residues. CDR3 in amino acids: CASSAHDRGRLNTEAFF. The CDR3, as DNA: TGTGCCAGCAGTGCACACGACAGGGGACGATTGAACACTGAAGCTTTCTTT.

The V gene is TRBV6-1, the J gene TRBJ2-3; no reliable D call. Germline loops: CDR1 MNHNS, CDR2 SASEGT. V was clipped by 7 bases and J by 4 bases, with 9 bases between them. The CDR3 is 12 amino acids. As DNA, the CDR3 is TGTGCCAGCATGGGTCTCCCAGATACGCAGTATTTT. Translation: CASMGLPDTQYF.

This clone was found a few times. J is TRBJ1-1 and V is TRBV6-6; D call uncertain. From germline, CDR1 is MNHNY and CDR2 SVGAGI (reference sequence). This CDR3 region has 13 residues. V lost 5 bases, J lost 6 bases, and 13 bases lay in between. The CDR3 DNA follows: TGTGCCAGCAGTCGATTGGGAGGCGCTGAAGCTTTCTTT. This encodes CASSRLGGAEAFF.